Listed below are T cell receptor beta chains from one sample, sequenced in a study of blood T cell repertoires in COVID-19. This table comes from immunoSEQ multiplex PCR, and its TCRdb copy is limited to in-frame clones, with some not included. The sample holds more than 110,000 clones, 79% seen once. Sequencing used peripheral blood. These TCRs come from a man in his 60s with acute or convalescent COVID-19. The CDR3 runs from the conserved cysteine through the conserved F or W. The order of the fields is D gene, V gene, clone size, J gene, CDR3 DNA, CDR3 protein. A D gene is named only where the DNA matches it firmly. The size field is filled for only some rows; it gives once, few, many or a size class.

D gene: .; V gene: TRBV6-2/TRBV6-3; clone size: .; J gene: TRBJ1-6; CDR3 DNA: TGTGCCAGCAGCCCACTCCGGGTCGAGAATTCACCCCTCCACTTT; CDR3 protein: CASSPLRVENSPLHF
D gene: TRBD1; V gene: TRBV19; clone size: .; J gene: TRBJ1-1; CDR3 DNA: TGTGCCAGTATTGGGGCAGGGGGCCTGGGCACTGAAGCTTTCTTT; CDR3 protein: CASIGAGGLGTEAFF
D gene: TRBD1; V gene: TRBV29-1; clone size: .; J gene: TRBJ2-1; CDR3 DNA: TGCAGCGCTGAGACAGGGGGATACAATGAGCAGTTCTTC; CDR3 protein: CSAETGGYNEQFF
D gene: TRBD2; V gene: TRBV7-9; clone size: few; J gene: TRBJ2-3; CDR3 DNA: TGTGCCAGCAGCTTACCGGCTAGCGGGGTTCAGACAGATACGCAGTATTTT; CDR3 protein: CASSLPASGVQTDTQYF
D gene: .; V gene: TRBV6-5; clone size: .; J gene: TRBJ1-2; CDR3 DNA: TGTGCCAGCAGTTACTCGAATCGCGAGGTTGGCTACACCTTC; CDR3 protein: CASSYSNREVGYTF
D gene: TRBD1; V gene: TRBV29-1; clone size: .; J gene: TRBJ2-7; CDR3 DNA: TGCAGCGCTGAGGGGACAGGGGGGAACGAGCAGTACTTC; CDR3 protein: CSAEGTGGNEQYF
D gene: .; V gene: TRBV4-2; clone size: few; J gene: TRBJ2-2; CDR3 DNA: TGTGCCAGCAGCGGAGGGGACAGCGGATACGGGGAGCTGTTTTTT; CDR3 protein: CASSGGDSGYGELFF
D gene: .; V gene: TRBV7-2; clone size: .; J gene: TRBJ1-4; CDR3 DNA: TGTGCCAGCAGCTTAGTGCGGGGGATGGGTGAAAAACTGTTTTTT; CDR3 protein: CASSLVRGMGEKLFF
D gene: .; V gene: TRBV6-2/TRBV6-3; clone size: .; J gene: TRBJ1-5; CDR3 DNA: TGTGCCAGCAGTGCACAGGCCCGGGGCAATCAGCCCCAGCATTTT; CDR3 protein: CASSAQARGNQPQHF
D gene: .; V gene: TRBV7-2; clone size: few; J gene: TRBJ2-3; CDR3 DNA: TGTGCCAGCAGCTCCAATGCGGCCCGGTCCAACACAGATACGCAGTATTTT; CDR3 protein: CASSSNAARSNTDTQYF